Reported below is one TCR beta chain. The data originate from a study of control samples from healthy donors and cancer patients. Using immunoSEQ multiplex PCR, the repertoire was profiled, and TCRdb retains in-frame clones only, with some absent. The sample has some 140,000 clones; approximately 91% are singletons. The sequenced sample was blood. This clonotype was obtained from a woman between 25 and 40 years old in good health.

The DNA of the CDR3 is TGTGCCTGGGGACAGGGGTCCTACAATGAGCAGTTCTTC. This encodes CAWGQGSYNEQFF. The chain uses TRBV30 and TRBJ2-1, with TRBD1 matching over 9 bases. From germline, CDR1 is GTSNPN and CDR2 SVGIG (reference sequence). Trimming took 5 bases from V and 1 from J; bases not matched to a gene: 0. This CDR3 spans 13 amino acids. Variable domain in full (rest from reference TRBV30 and TRBJ2-1): SQTIHQWPATLVQPVGSPLSLECTVEGTSNPNLYWYRQAAGRGLQLLFYSVGIGQISSEVPQNLSASRPQDRQFILSSKKLLLSDSGFYLCAWGQGSYNEQFFGPGTRLTVL.